These 26 T cell receptor beta chains were all obtained from the same sample, sequenced in a study of blood T cell repertoires in COVID-19. The repertoire was sequenced with immunoSEQ multiplex PCR; TCRdb's copy has only in-frame clones and lacks some. The sample shows 35,000 to 45,000 clones, approximately 90% of them seen only once. Sequencing input: peripheral blood. Receptors were obtained from a man in his fifties or sixties with COVID-19, enrolled during active disease.

About this clone itself: Germline is not matched at one junction end, which may reflect a read error. The CDR3 DNA follows: TGTGCCAGCAGTTACACGAGCGGGAGGGGGGACTTC. Its protein product is CASSYTSGRGDF. The chain joins TRBV6-2 or TRBV6-3 to TRBJ2-5; 10 bases are a match to TRBD2. The CDR3 has 12 amino acids. Germline assignment: CDR1 MNHEY and CDR2 SVGEGT.

The rearrangement links TRBV28 to TRBJ2-3, with 10 bases identical to TRBD1. Germline CDR1 MDHEN, CDR2 SYDVKM. The junction had 5 bases not matched to a gene; V was cut back by 4 bases and J by 1 base. The CDR3 sequence is 16 residues long. CDR3 bases: TGTGCCAGCAGTTCCTCCGGGACAGGGGGCACAGATACGCAGTATTTT. Translated, it gives CASSSSGTGGTDTQYF.

The gene calls are TRBV10-3 and TRBJ1-5; no firm D call. The CDR3 has 13 residues. From germline, CDR1 is ENHRY and CDR2 SYGVKD. The ends were cut back, 4 bases at V and 3 bases at J, with 7 bases in the middle. CDR3 sequence: CAISGRDNQPQHF. CDR3 coding DNA: TGTGCCATCAGTGGCCGGGACAATCAGCCCCAGCATTTT.

This chain connects TRBV10-3 to TRBJ1-3, with 8 bases lining up with TRBD1. The length of the CDR3 is 18 residues. The V gene end was trimmed by 0 bases and the J gene end by 1 base; junction bases not matched to a gene: 8. The germline V gene encodes CDR1 ENHRY and CDR2 SYGVKD. The CDR3 DNA is TGTGCCATCAGTGAGTCGGGACAGGCCTCCTCTTCTGGAAACACCATATATTTT. It encodes CAISESGQASSSGNTIYF.

This chain uses TRBV5-4 with TRBJ1-1; tentatively, D is TRBD1 (5 bases). Germline V gives CDR1 SGHNT, CDR2 YYREEE (reference sequence). V was clipped by 7 bases and J by 0 bases, with 19 bases between them. There are 16 residues in the CDR3. The CDR3 DNA sequence: TGTGCCAGCCAAGCTAAGACGGCGGGGGTGAACACTGAAGCTTTCTTT. Its translation is CASQAKTAGVNTEAFF.

The V call is TRBV15, the J call TRBJ2-5; D unclear. Trimming cost V 2 bases and J 5 bases, with 9 bases left between them. This CDR3 region has 13 residues. Germline V lookup: CDR1 LNHNV, CDR2 YYDKDF (reference sequence). CDR3 bases: TGTGCCACCAGCAGACAGGCCAGGGAGACCCAGTACTTC. The encoded protein is CATSRQARETQYF.

This clone was seen just once. V and J are TRBV28 and TRBJ1-5; D may be TRBD1 (6 bases). Trimming cost V 3 bases and J 4 bases, with 13 bases left between them. This CDR3 region has 15 residues. Germline values: CDR1 MDHEN, CDR2 SYDVKM. CDR3 sequence (DNA): TGTGCCAGCAGTTTTCTCAGGGGCGATAATCAGCCCCAGCATTTT. Its translation: CASSFLRGDNQPQHF.

The V call is TRBV15, the J call TRBJ2-2; TRBD2 might be the D (5 bases). The germline V and J ends were trimmed by 3 bases and 5 bases, with 13 bases remaining between them. The CDR3 has 15 amino acids. CDR1 and CDR2 (germline): LNHNV, YYDKDF (reference sequence). The CDR3 reads CATSSDYLVTGELFF. CDR3 bases: TGTGCCACCAGCAGTGACTACCTAGTAACCGGGGAGCTGTTTTTT.

This clone was seen only a few times. This rearrangement joins TRBV11-2 to TRBJ1-2; D may be TRBD1 (5 bases). Trimming cost V 4 bases and J 8 bases, with 14 bases left between them. CDR3 length: 13 residues. Germline lookup yields CDR1 SGHAT and CDR2 FQNNGV. CDR3 bases: TGTGCCAGCAGCTACTCCCTTCAGGGAGGCTACACCTTC. Encoded protein: CASSYSLQGGYTF.

The chain combines TRBV9 with TRBJ1-2; TRBD1 might be the D (5 bases). Germline V lookup: CDR1 SGDLS, CDR2 YYNGEE. CDR3 size: 14 residues. V lost 3 bases and J lost 8, with 17 bases in between. The CDR3 coding sequence is TGTGCCAGCAGCGAGGGGATTACAGGCCGGGGCTACACCTTC. Its protein is CASSEGITGRGYTF.

The chain is built from TRBV4-1 and TRBJ2-1; D possibly corresponds to TRBD2 (6 bases). The CDR3 runs 18 residues. V was shortened by 0 bases and J by 0 bases, with 15 bases between the two germline ends. Per the germline V gene, CDR1 is MGHRA and CDR2 is YSYEKL. CDR3 DNA sequence: TGCGCCAGCAGCCAAGATATAACGGGAGCCAGCTCCTACAATGAGCAGTTCTTC. Translation gives CASSQDITGASSYNEQFF.

This chain connects TRBV2 to TRBJ1-1; the match to TRBD1 covers 8 bases. Germline V gene data show CDR1 as SNHLY and CDR2 as FYNNEI. Trimming took 6 bases from V and 4 from J; bases not matched to a gene: 7. The CDR3 contains 14 residues. This CDR3 is CASSRTQGGTEAFF. Written as DNA, the CDR3 is TGTGCCAGCAGCCGGACACAGGGGGGCACTGAAGCTTTCTTT.

The gene calls are TRBV29-1 and TRBJ2-1, with TRBD1 identical over 7 bases. The CDR3 runs to 13 residues. J lost 6 bases, V lost 4 bases, and 6 bases had no gene match. Looked up from germline, CDR1 is SQVTM and CDR2 is ANQGSEA. The CDR3 region is CSVGPTGTNEQFF. DNA for the CDR3: TGCAGCGTTGGGCCGACAGGGACCAATGAGCAGTTCTTC.

This sequence joins TRBV18 and TRBJ2-5; D is uncertain. The V end lost 2 bases, the J end lost 4 bases, and 8 bases lay between the germline ends. CDR3 length: 13 residues. CDR1 and CDR2 from the germline V gene are KGHSH and LQKENI. CDR3 DNA: TGTGCCAGCTCACCAGGTAGATCAGAGACCCAGTACTTC. This translates into CASSPGRSETQYF.

The chain combines TRBV5-6 with TRBJ2-3; D is ambiguous. The CDR3 loop spans 14 amino acids. The V and J ends lost 4 bases and 4 bases respectively, with 13 bases between them. CDR1 SGHDT and CDR2 YYEEEE come from the germline V gene. The CDR3 is CASSTTMTPDTQYF. The CDR3 nucleotides read TGTGCCAGCAGCACCACCATGACACCAGATACGCAGTATTTT.

This clone was detected once. The chain carries TRBV12-5 and TRBJ2-3, with TRBD1 matching 9 bases. Germline CDR1 reads LGHNT; CDR2 reads FRNRAP. The CDR3 is 16 amino acids. V was clipped by 4 bases and J by 3 bases; unmatched bases: 8. CDR3 sequence (DNA): TGTGCTAGTGGTTCCCACAGGGGGCAGGGAACAGATACGCAGTATTTT. Its translation is CASGSHRGQGTDTQYF. Full variable domain (remainder filled in from reference TRBV12-5 and TRBJ2-3): DARVTQTPRHKVTEMGQEVTMRCQPILGHNTVFWYRQTMMQGLELLAYFRNRAPLDDSGMPKDRFSAEMPDATLATLKIQPSEPRDSAVYFCASGSHRGQGTDTQYFGPGTRLTVL.

The chain combines TRBV9 with TRBJ1-4; the D is unclear. The CDR3 has 15 residues. Germline V lookup: CDR1 SGDLS, CDR2 YYNGEE. Between the trimmed V and J ends, which lost 0 bases and 7 bases, there was a span of 13 bases. CDR3 bases: TGTGCCAGCAGCGTAGGGGCTCCGCCTGGTGAAAAACTGTTTTTT. This gives the protein CASSVGAPPGEKLFF.

This chain uses TRBV5-6 with TRBJ2-7; 8 nucleotides align to TRBD1. The CDR3 runs to 11 residues. Trimming took 4 bases from V and 12 from J; bases not matched to a gene: 6. CDR1 is SGHDT, CDR2 YYEEEE, per germline. This chain's CDR3 is CASSGGTGPYF. The CDR3 DNA reads TGTGCCAGCAGCGGGGGGACAGGCCCGTACTTC.

The chain links TRBV10-3 to TRBJ2-2, with D perhaps TRBD1 (5 bases). CDR1 and CDR2 (germline): ENHRY, SYGVKD. V was pared by 6 bases and J by 0 bases, with 8 bases between. The CDR3 is 14 amino acids. CDR3 residues: CAIRLGANTGELFF. The CDR3 bases are TGTGCCATCAGGCTAGGGGCGAACACCGGGGAGCTGTTTTTT.

This chain joins TRBV4-1 and TRBJ2-2; TRBD2 matches at 8 bases. With 1 base clipped from V and 1 base from J, the junction kept 8 bases outside the gene matches. The germline CDR1 and CDR2 sequences are MGHRA and YSYEKL. The length of the CDR3 is 18 residues. In DNA form, the CDR3 reads TGCGCCAGCAGCCAAGCCTATACGGGAGGGGGGAACACCGGGGAGCTGTTTTTT. It codes for CASSQAYTGGGNTGELFF.

This rearrangement joins TRBV7-8 to TRBJ2-7; 15 bases line up with TRBD2. Germline V gene lookup returns CDR1 SGHVS and CDR2 FQNEAQ. V lost 0 bases and J lost 7; bases outside the gene matches: 7. The CDR3 loop spans 17 amino acids. For the CDR3, the DNA is TGTGCCAGCAGCTTAGCATGGACTAGCGGGAGGGCGGGGGAGCAGTACTTC. It encodes CASSLAWTSGRAGEQYF.

This chain connects TRBV24-1 to TRBJ2-2; tentative D call: TRBD1 (6 bases). From germline, CDR1 is KGHDR and CDR2 SFDVKD. Trimming pared 4 bases from V and 4 bases from J, leaving 24 bases between. CDR3 length: 19 amino acids. The CDR3 loop is CATSDPSIPDSRITGELFF. The CDR3 bases are TGTGCCACCAGTGACCCTTCAATACCGGACAGCCGGATCACCGGGGAGCTGTTTTTT.

The chain links TRBV4-1 to TRBJ1-2; TRBD1 matches at 7 bases. The V and J ends lost 0 bases and 4 bases, in that order; junction bases with no gene match: 8. Germline loops: CDR1 MGHRA, CDR2 YSYEKL. The CDR3 runs to 16 residues. In DNA form, the CDR3 reads TGCGCCAGCAGCCAAGATGGGGGACAGACGCTCTATGGCTACACCTTC. Encoded protein: CASSQDGGQTLYGYTF.

This rearrangement joins TRBV16 to TRBJ2-2; TRBD1 matches at 11 bases. Losses at the gene ends were 0 bases for V and 5 bases for J; bases not matched to a gene: 5. Germline V lookup: CDR1 KGHSY, CDR2 FQNENV. The CDR3 is 17 amino acids. CDR3: CASSQSLDRGHTGELFF. CDR3 nucleotide sequence: TGTGCCAGCAGCCAATCGTTGGACAGGGGGCATACCGGGGAGCTGTTTTTT.

J is TRBJ2-7 and V is TRBV5-4; TRBD2 aligns across 9 bases. The V gene's germline CDR1 is SGHNT and CDR2 YYREEE (reference sequence). The CDR3 consists of 15 residues. V lost 4 bases to trimming and J lost 3 bases; unmatched junction nucleotides: 8. The CDR3 region has the DNA TGTGCCAGCAGCCTGTCGACTAGCGGACTCTACGAGCAGTACTTC. Translating it yields CASSLSTSGLYEQYF.

The rearrangement uses TRBV23-1 and TRBJ2-1; D is possibly TRBD2 (6 bases). TRBV23-1 is marked as an open reading frame, function uncertain. The V gene lost 4 bases and the J gene lost 8 bases, with 21 bases spanning the gap. This CDR3 is built from 16 residues. The CDR3 protein is CASSPSLPGEEDEQFF. CDR3 DNA: TGCGCCAGCAGTCCCTCCCTCCCTGGGGAGGAGGATGAGCAGTTCTTC.